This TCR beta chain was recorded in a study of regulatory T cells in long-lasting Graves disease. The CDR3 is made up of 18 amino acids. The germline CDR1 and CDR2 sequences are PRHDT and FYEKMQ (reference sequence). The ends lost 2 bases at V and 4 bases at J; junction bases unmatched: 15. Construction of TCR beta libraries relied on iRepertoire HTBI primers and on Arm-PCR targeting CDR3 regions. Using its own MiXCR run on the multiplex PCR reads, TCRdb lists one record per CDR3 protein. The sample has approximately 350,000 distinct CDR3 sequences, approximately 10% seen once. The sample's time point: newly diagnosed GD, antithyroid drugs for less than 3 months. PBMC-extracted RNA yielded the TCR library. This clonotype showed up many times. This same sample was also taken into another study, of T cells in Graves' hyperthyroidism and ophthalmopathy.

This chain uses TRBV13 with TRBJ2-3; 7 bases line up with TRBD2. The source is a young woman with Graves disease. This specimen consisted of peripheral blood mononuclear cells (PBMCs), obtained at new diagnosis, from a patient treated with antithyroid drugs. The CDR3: CASSLITGYEAGSDTQYF. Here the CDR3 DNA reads TGTGCCAGCAGCTTAATCACTGGGTACGAAGCGGGATCAGATACGCAGTATTTT.